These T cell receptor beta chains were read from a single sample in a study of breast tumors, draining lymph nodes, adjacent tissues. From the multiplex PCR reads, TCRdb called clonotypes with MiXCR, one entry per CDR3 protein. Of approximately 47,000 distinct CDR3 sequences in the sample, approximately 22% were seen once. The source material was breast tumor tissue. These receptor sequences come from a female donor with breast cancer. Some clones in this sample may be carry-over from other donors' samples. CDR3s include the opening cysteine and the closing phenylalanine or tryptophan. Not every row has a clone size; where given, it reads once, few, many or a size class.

CASSMPLTSEQYF,13,few,TRBV28
CASSEYSSYEQYF,13,many,TRBV10-2
CASSLVVQTGKSIQYF,16,NA,TRBV7-9
CASSYSGGAPGELFF,15,many,TRBV4-1
CASSSRGGTQYF,12,many,TRBV5-6
CASSESSGNEQFF,13,many,TRBV25-1
CASSQDSGPPDYEQYF,16,many,TRBV4-1
CASSQGGGTQGETQYF,16,many,TRBV3-1
CASSSGGAFGYTF,13,many,TRBV5-1
CASRRSGGSGELFF,14,few,TRBV9
CASSYPGQGDGYTF,14,many,TRBV6-6
CASSQQGGPGELFF,14,NA,TRBV3-1
CASSPQGYQETQYF,14,NA,TRBV7-9
CASRKRQLDGYTF,13,many,TRBV6-5
CATGGGGDETQYF,13,many,TRBV15
CASSLLINSPLHF,13,many,TRBV28
CASSLAPQREDTQYF,15,many,TRBV11-2
CASSYSSAGHLSGNTIYF,18,NA,TRBV6-5
CATSSGKGLSPLHF,14,few,TRBV27
CATSFGGDNSPLHF,14,many,TRBV15
CASRFDTEAFF,11,few,TRBV2
CSATKAGVEETQYF,14,many,TRBV20-1
CASSLGGSDTEAFF,14,NA,TRBV10-1
CASSSLAGSNYGYTF,15,many,TRBV7-2
CASSLGSFLRDSSYEQYF,18,many,TRBV7-8
CASSLNSASTDTQYF,15,many,TRBV12-3/TRBV12-4
CSASGQPGQPQHF,13,many,TRBV20-1
CASTGRYGNSPLHF,14,many,TRBV2
CSARDIGVGYTF,12,medium-sized,TRBV20-1
CASRPTSGSPEEQYF,15,many,TRBV6-1
CSARDSGGYTF,11,many,TRBV20-1
CASSPRVPGELFF,13,few,TRBV7-3
CASLPGLLTDTQYF,14,NA,TRBV18
CASSGTGVNQPQHF,14,once,TRBV2
CASSAGFHEQYF,12,many,TRBV7-9
CASSEEWNTGELFF,14,once,TRBV6-1
CASSTTGFPYEQYF,14,many,TRBV19
CASSAYPGTVNSPLHF,16,many,TRBV25-1
CASSYRAPDSPLHF,14,many,TRBV6-5
CASSLMARSGANVLTF,16,NA,TRBV7-8
CASSDSSGGTYNEQFF,16,many,TRBV6-1
CSARDRGLANEQFF,14,NA,TRBV20-1
CASSQDRRNSPLHF,14,many,TRBV4-1
CSASPPTRADTQYF,14,many,TRBV20-1
CASSQGFGGLATYEQYF,17,many,TRBV3-1
CASSLWEGSNEQFF,14,NA,TRBV7-3
CATQGRGAPWGYGYTF,16,many,TRBV19
CATSRDRQDNSPLHF,15,medium-sized,TRBV15
CASSTISGRAGETQYF,16,few,TRBV11-2
CASSPSEGRIDGYTF,15,many,TRBV4-1
CASSRGSYEQYF,12,many,TRBV6-2/TRBV6-3
CASSARDRVFGNEKLFF,17,NA,TRBV9
CATRGKNTEAFF,12,NA,TRBV24-1
CASNGESNQPQHF,13,NA,TRBV10-1
CASSQEAGGATGGSETQYF,19,many,TRBV4-2
CASSQGGQAIRGYTF,15,many,TRBV3-1
CASSPGQGFSNQPQHF,16,many,TRBV12-3/TRBV12-4
CASSFRRGGNQPQHF,15,NA,TRBV5-6